These T cell receptor beta chains were read from a single sample in a study of OX40 agonist ivuxolimab in advanced cancers. Here immunoSEQ multiplex PCR was the method, and the copy in TCRdb shows in-frame clones only, minus some. The top ten clones hold approximately 2% of a sample with tens of thousands of clones, 86% of them seen once. The specimen comprised CD4+ or CD8+ T cells sorted from blood, sampled in a trial of the OX40 agonist ivuxolimab. These TCRs come from an adult with an advanced solid tumor such as melanoma, head and neck, liver or kidney cancer. CDR3s leave out the opening cysteine and the closing phenylalanine or tryptophan. Each record gives: J gene, V gene, CDR3 length, CDR3 protein.

j_call: TRBJ1-1; v_call: TRBV29-1; cdr3_length: 14; cdr3_aa: SAGFRDRGRLTEAF
j_call: TRBJ2-3; v_call: TRBV19; cdr3_length: 13; cdr3_aa: ASTDRGRSTDTQY
j_call: TRBJ2-2; v_call: TRBV27; cdr3_length: 13; cdr3_aa: ASSTRQGYTGELF
j_call: TRBJ1-5; v_call: TRBV19; cdr3_length: 11; cdr3_aa: ASSLDSNQPQH
j_call: TRBJ1-5; v_call: TRBV19; cdr3_length: 14; cdr3_aa: ASSPRSGARDQPQH
j_call: TRBJ2-7; v_call: TRBV2; cdr3_length: 12; cdr3_aa: ASYLTGSPYEQY
j_call: TRBJ2-1; v_call: TRBV7-8; cdr3_length: 13; cdr3_aa: ASSPRSGVYNEQF
j_call: TRBJ2-3; v_call: TRBV7-3; cdr3_length: 12; cdr3_aa: ASRRGQGADTQY
j_call: TRBJ2-2; v_call: TRBV6-6; cdr3_length: 12; cdr3_aa: ASRGQLNTGELF
j_call: TRBJ2-1; v_call: TRBV11-1; cdr3_length: 13; cdr3_aa: ASSPGLAGEQEQF
j_call: TRBJ2-1; v_call: TRBV15; cdr3_length: 17; cdr3_aa: ATSAIGSGGGKNYNEQF
j_call: TRBJ2-3; v_call: TRBV6-1; cdr3_length: 14; cdr3_aa: ASSDRGEGLPYTQY
j_call: TRBJ2-7; v_call: TRBV29-1; cdr3_length: 11; cdr3_aa: SVVGLAGGEQY
j_call: TRBJ1-1; v_call: TRBV30; cdr3_length: 14; cdr3_aa: AWNLGVRGSRTEAF
j_call: TRBJ1-2; v_call: TRBV19; cdr3_length: 11; cdr3_aa: ASRETGGNGYT
j_call: TRBJ2-7; v_call: TRBV2; cdr3_length: 10; cdr3_aa: ASTSGFYEQY
j_call: TRBJ2-3; v_call: TRBV11-3; cdr3_length: 12; cdr3_aa: ASSIAGDTDTQY
j_call: TRBJ1-4; v_call: TRBV6-5; cdr3_length: 13; cdr3_aa: ASSVSFGGRGELF
j_call: TRBJ1-4; v_call: TRBV4-1; cdr3_length: 16; cdr3_aa: ASSQDPQGRATNEKLF
j_call: TRBJ2-2; v_call: TRBV18; cdr3_length: 14; cdr3_aa: ASSPIGHTNTGELF
j_call: TRBJ2-5; v_call: TRBV12-5; cdr3_length: 16; cdr3_aa: ASGPGRLAGVGQETQY
j_call: TRBJ2-6; v_call: TRBV27; cdr3_length: 13; cdr3_aa: ASSDRSSGANVLT
j_call: TRBJ2-2; v_call: TRBV5-5; cdr3_length: 12; cdr3_aa: ASSLVQSTGELF
j_call: TRBJ2-6; v_call: TRBV30; cdr3_length: 13; cdr3_aa: ARLTANSGANVLT
j_call: TRBJ2-7; v_call: TRBV11-2; cdr3_length: 12; cdr3_aa: ASSSFGQGDEQY
j_call: TRBJ2-2; v_call: TRBV5-1; cdr3_length: 14; cdr3_aa: ASSLNTGVYTGELF
j_call: TRBJ1-1; v_call: TRBV2; cdr3_length: 13; cdr3_aa: ASSGQGIINTEAF
j_call: TRBJ1-4; v_call: TRBV28; cdr3_length: 11; cdr3_aa: ASSTDSGEKLF